A selection of T cell receptor beta chains follows, all from one sample in a study of cytomegalovirus exposure and HLA in healthy donors. TCRdb's copy holds only in-frame clones and misses some; the assay was immunoSEQ multiplex PCR. Here the sample spans some 150,000 clones, around 83% being singletons. Sequencing was performed on PBMCs. Receptor source: a woman between 50 and 59 years old in good health and CMV-seropositive. Each CDR3 is given with its conserved first and last residue. Each record gives: clone size, D gene, J gene, V gene, CDR3 protein, CDR3 DNA. D genes are given only for firm matches. The listing skips clone size in some rows; elsewhere it reads once, few, many or a size class.

- | - | TRBJ1-3 | TRBV9 | CASSSSRRGVNTIYF | TGTGCCAGCAGCTCATCAAGGCGGGGGGTAAACACCATATATTTT
- | - | TRBJ1-2 | TRBV6-1 | CASSPLDTLNYGYTF | TGTGCCAGCAGTCCCTTGGACACCCTTAACTATGGCTACACCTTC
- | TRBD2 | TRBJ2-2 | TRBV5-4 | CASSLRTSVHTGELFF | TGTGCCAGCAGCTTGAGGACTAGCGTCCACACCGGGGAGCTGTTTTTT
- | - | TRBJ1-1 | TRBV5-6 | CASSLGPLGGSTEAFF | TGTGCCAGCAGCTTGGGGCCTTTGGGTGGGAGCACTGAAGCTTTCTTT
few | TRBD2 | TRBJ2-3 | TRBV4-3 | CASSLKSGGVDTQYF | TGCGCCAGCAGCCTGAAGAGCGGGGGTGTAGATACGCAGTATTTT
- | - | TRBJ1-5 | TRBV30 | CAWSPLAGYSNQPQHF | TGTGCCTGGAGTCCTTTGGCAGGGTATAGCAATCAGCCCCAGCATTTT
- | TRBD1 | TRBJ1-1 | TRBV7-9 | CASSLGQGSAEAFF | TGTGCCAGCAGCTTAGGACAGGGCTCCGCTGAAGCTTTCTTT
- | - | TRBJ1-2 | TRBV9 | CASSVATGGYNYGYTF | TGTGCCAGCAGCGTAGCTACCGGGGGGTATAACTATGGCTACACCTTC
- | TRBD2 | TRBJ2-3 | TRBV7-2 | CASSLLAGTDTQYF | TGTGCCAGCAGCTTACTAGCGGGCACAGATACGCAGTATTTT
few | - | TRBJ1-4 | TRBV29-1 | CSVGGNEKLFF | TGCAGCGTTGGAGGTAATGAAAAACTGTTTTTT
- | - | TRBJ1-2 | TRBV27 | CASSLWSNHGYTF | TGTGCCAGCAGTTTATGGAGCAACCATGGCTACACCTTC
few | - | TRBJ2-3 | TRBV27 | CASSWSDPSTDTQYF | TGTGCCAGCAGTTGGTCAGATCCTAGCACAGATACGCAGTATTTT
- | TRBD1 | TRBJ1-4 | TRBV28 | CASLPGQRVEKLFF | TGTGCCAGCCTCCCGGGACAGAGGGTGGAAAAACTGTTTTTT
- | TRBD1 | TRBJ2-1 | TRBV5-4 | CASSPPQGANEQFF | TGTGCCAGCAGTCCCCCGCAGGGGGCTAATGAGCAGTTCTTC
- | - | TRBJ2-7 | TRBV20-1 | CSAGLNYEQYF | TGCAGTGCTGGCCTTAACTACGAGCAGTACTTC
- | TRBD1 | TRBJ2-7 | TRBV6-5 | CASSGRDRSSYEQYF | TGTGCCAGCAGTGGCAGGGACAGGAGCTCCTACGAGCAGTACTTC
- | - | TRBJ2-7 | TRBV27 | CASTLDRTPIIRYEQYF | TGTGCCAGCACCCTTGACAGGACCCCAATAATCCGCTACGAGCAGTACTTC
- | - | TRBJ2-7 | TRBV6-6 | CASRLGQPYEQYF | TGTGCCAGCAGACTAGGACAGCCCTACGAGCAGTACTTC
- | TRBD1 | TRBJ1-2 | TRBV30 | CAWNLGTGTYGYTF | TGTGCCTGGAACTTGGGGACAGGGACCTATGGCTACACCTTC
- | - | TRBJ1-1 | TRBV15 | CATSAGASNTEAFF | TGTGCCACCAGCGCAGGGGCCTCGAACACTGAAGCTTTCTTT
- | - | TRBJ1-2 | TRBV5-1 | CASSLNPAENYGYTF | TGCGCCAGCAGCTTAAATCCCGCAGAAAACTATGGCTACACCTTC
- | - | TRBJ2-7 | TRBV6-1 | CASRFQPGQPYEQYF | TGTGCCAGCCGATTTCAACCAGGACAGCCCTACGAGCAGTACTTC
- | TRBD1 | TRBJ1-3 | TRBV7-2 | CASSPQGGTGNTIYF | TGTGCCAGCAGCCCTCAGGGGGGCACTGGAAACACCATATATTTT
- | TRBD2 | TRBJ2-3 | TRBV5-1 | CASSFGGLSGGAPDTQYF | TGCGCCAGCAGCTTTGGAGGGTTGAGCGGGGGGGCACCAGATACGCAGTATTTT
- | TRBD1 | TRBJ2-7 | TRBV5-4 | CASSFSGTGIFNEQYF | TGTGCCAGCAGTTTCTCCGGGACAGGGATTTTCAACGAGCAGTACTTC
- | - | TRBJ2-1 | TRBV18 | CASSRDSGQYNEQFF | TGTGCCAGCTCAAGGGACTCGGGACAGTACAATGAGCAGTTCTTC
- | TRBD1 | TRBJ1-1 | TRBV7-3 | CASSHNRGGDTEAFF | TGTGCCAGCAGCCATAACAGGGGGGGGGACACTGAAGCTTTCTTT